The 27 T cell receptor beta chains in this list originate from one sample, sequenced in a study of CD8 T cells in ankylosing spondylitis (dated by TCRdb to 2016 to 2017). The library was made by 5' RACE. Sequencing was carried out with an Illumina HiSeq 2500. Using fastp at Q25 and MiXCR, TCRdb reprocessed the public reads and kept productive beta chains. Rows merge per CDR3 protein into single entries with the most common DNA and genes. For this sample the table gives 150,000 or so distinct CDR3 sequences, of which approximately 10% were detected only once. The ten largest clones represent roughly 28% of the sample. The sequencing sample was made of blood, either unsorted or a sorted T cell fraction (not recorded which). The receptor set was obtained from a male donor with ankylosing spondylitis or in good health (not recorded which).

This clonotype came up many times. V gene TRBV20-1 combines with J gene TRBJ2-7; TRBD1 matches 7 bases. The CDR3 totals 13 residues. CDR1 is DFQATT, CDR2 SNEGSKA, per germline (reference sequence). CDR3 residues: CSAILGTAYEQYF. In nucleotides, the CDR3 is TGCAGCGCCATCCTCGGGACAGCCTACGAGCAGTACTTC.

The CDR3 sequence is CASSFKGGGELFF. The CDR3 coding sequence is TGTGCCAGCAGTTTTAAAGGAGGGGGAGAGCTGTTTTTT. The genes are TRBV6-2 or TRBV6-3 and TRBJ2-2; possibly TRBD1 or TRBD2 for D (6 bases each). Trimming shortened V by 4 bases and J by 11 bases, and 14 bases separated the two germline ends. Germline CDR1 MNHEY, CDR2 SVGEGT. This CDR3 is built from 13 residues.

CDR3 loop: CASSFGAGNGYTF. The CDR3 nucleotides are TGCGCCAGCAGCTTCGGGGCAGGGAACGGCTACACCTTC. This rearrangement joins TRBV5-1 to TRBJ1-2, with TRBD1 as a possible D gene (5 bases). The CDR3 totals 13 residues. CDR1 and CDR2 (germline): SGHRS, YFSETQ. V dropped 2 bases and J dropped 8 bases, with 13 bases sitting between them.

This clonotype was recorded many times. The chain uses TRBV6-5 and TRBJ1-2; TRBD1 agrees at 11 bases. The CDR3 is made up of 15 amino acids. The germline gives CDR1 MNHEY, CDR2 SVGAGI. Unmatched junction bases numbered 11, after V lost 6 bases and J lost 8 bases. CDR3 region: CASSRGQGATTGYTF. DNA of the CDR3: TGTGCCAGCAGCCGTGGACAGGGGGCGACGACGGGCTACACCTTC.

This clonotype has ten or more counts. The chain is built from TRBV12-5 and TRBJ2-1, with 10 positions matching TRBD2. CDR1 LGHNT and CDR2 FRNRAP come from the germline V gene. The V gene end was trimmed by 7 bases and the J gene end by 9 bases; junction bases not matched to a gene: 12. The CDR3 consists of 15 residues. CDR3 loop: CASALLAGPTGEQFF. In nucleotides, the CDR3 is TGTGCTAGTGCCCTACTAGCGGGACCTACGGGTGAGCAGTTCTTC. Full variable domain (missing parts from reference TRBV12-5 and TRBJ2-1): DARVTQTPRHKVTEMGQEVTMRCQPILGHNTVFWYRQTMMQGLELLAYFRNRAPLDDSGMPKDRFSAEMPDATLATLKIQPSEPRDSAVYFCASALLAGPTGEQFFGPGTRLTVL.

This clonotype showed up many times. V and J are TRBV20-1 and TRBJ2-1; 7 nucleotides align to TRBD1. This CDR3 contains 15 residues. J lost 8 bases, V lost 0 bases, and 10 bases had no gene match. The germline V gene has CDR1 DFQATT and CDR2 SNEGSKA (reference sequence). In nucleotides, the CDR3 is TGCAGTGCTAGAGACCAGGGGGTTCCTGGGGATGAGCAGTTCTTC. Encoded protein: CSARDQGVPGDEQFF.

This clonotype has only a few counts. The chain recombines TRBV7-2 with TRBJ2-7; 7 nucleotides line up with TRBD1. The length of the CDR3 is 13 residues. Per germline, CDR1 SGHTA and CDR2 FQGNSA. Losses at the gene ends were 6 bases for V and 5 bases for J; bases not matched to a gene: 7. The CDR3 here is CASSPDRLHEQYF. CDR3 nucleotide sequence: TGTGCCAGCAGTCCGGACAGGCTCCACGAGCAGTACTTC.

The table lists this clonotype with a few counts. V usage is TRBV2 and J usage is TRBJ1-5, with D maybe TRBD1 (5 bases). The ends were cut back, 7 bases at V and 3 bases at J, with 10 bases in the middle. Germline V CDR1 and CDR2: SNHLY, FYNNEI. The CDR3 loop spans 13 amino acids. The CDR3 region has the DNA TGTGCCAGCAACCTGGGGGTCAATCAGCCCCAGCATTTT. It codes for CASNLGVNQPQHF.

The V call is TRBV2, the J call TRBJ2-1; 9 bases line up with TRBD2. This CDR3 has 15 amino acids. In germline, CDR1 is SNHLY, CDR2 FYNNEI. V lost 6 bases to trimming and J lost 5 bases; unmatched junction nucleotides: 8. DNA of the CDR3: TGTGCCAGCAGGGAACGGGCTAGCGGGAACAATGAGCAGTTCTTC. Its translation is CASRERASGNNEQFF.

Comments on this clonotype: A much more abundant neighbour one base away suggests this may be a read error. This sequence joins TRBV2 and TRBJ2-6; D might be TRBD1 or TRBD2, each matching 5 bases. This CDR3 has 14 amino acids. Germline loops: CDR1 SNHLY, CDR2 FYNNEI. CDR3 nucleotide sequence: TGTGCCAGCAGGGGGAGCTCTGGGGCCACCGTCCTGACTTTC. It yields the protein CASRGSSGATVLTF.

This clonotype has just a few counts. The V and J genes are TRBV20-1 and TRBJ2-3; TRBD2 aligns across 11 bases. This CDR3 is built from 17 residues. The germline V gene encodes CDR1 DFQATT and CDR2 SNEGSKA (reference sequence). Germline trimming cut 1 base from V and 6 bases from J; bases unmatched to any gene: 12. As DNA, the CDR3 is TGCAGTGCTAGAGGACTGTATAGCGGGGGGGCCTGGGATACGCAGTATTTT. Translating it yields CSARGLYSGGAWDTQYF.

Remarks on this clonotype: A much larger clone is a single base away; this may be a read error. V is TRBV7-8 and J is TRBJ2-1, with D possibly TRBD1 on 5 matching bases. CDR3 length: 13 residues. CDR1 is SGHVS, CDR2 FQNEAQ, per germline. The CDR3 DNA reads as TGTGCCAGCAGCCCCGGCCCAGGGAATGGGCAGTTCTTC. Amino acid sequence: CASSPGPGNGQFF. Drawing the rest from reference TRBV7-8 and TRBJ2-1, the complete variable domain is GAGVSQSPRYKVAKRGQDVALRCDPISGHVSLFWYQQALGQGPEFLTYFQNEAQLDKSGLPSDRFFAERPEGSVSTLKIQRTQQEDSAVYLCASSPGPGNGQFFGPGTRLTVL.

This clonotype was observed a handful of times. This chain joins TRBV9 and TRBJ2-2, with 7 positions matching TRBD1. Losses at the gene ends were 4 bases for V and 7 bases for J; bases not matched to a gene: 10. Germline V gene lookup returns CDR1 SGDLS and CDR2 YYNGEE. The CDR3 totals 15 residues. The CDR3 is CASSFGQASVGELFF. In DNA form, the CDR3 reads TGTGCCAGCAGCTTTGGACAGGCCTCGGTCGGGGAGCTGTTTTTT.

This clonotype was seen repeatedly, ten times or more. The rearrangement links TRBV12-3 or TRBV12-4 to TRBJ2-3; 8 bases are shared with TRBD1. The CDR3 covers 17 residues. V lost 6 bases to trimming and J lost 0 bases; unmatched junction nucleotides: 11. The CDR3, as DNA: TGTGCCAGCAGGTTTGCTCCCGGACAGGGTAGCACAGATACGCAGTATTTT. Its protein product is CASRFAPGQGSTDTQYF.

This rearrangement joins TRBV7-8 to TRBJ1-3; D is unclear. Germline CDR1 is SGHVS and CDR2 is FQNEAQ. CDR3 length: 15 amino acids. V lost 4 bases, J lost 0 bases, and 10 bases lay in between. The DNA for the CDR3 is TGTGCCAGCAGCTCCAGACTGCCCTCTGGAAACACCATATATTTT. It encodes CASSSRLPSGNTIYF.

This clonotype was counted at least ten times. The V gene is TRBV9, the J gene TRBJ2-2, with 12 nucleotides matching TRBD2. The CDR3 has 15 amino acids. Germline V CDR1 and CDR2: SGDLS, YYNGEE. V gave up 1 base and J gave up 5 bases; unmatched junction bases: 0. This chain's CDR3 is CASSVLAGGTGELFF. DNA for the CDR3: TGTGCCAGCAGCGTACTAGCGGGAGGGACCGGGGAGCTGTTTTTT.

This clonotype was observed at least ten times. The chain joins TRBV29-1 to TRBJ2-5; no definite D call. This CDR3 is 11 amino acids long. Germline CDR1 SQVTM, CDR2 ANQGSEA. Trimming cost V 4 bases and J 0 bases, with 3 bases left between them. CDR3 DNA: TGCAGCGTTGCGGACCAAGAGACCCAGTACTTC. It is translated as CSVADQETQYF.

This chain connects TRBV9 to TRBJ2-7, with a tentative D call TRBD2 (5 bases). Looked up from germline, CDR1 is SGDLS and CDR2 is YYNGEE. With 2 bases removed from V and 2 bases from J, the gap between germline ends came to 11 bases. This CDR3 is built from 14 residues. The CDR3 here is CASSVEGRAYEQYF. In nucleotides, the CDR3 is TGTGCCAGCAGCGTCGAGGGTCGCGCCTACGAGCAGTACTTC.

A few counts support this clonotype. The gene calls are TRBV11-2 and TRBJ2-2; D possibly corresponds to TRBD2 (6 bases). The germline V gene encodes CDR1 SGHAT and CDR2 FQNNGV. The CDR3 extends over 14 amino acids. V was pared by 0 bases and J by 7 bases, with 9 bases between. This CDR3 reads CASSLEGLIGELFF. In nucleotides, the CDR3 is TGTGCCAGCAGCTTAGAAGGACTAATCGGGGAGCTGTTTTTT. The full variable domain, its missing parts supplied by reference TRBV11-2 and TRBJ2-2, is EAGVAQSPRYKIIEKRQSVAFWCNPISGHATLYWYQQILGQGPKLLIQFQNNGVVDDSQLPKDRFSAERLKGVDSTLKIQPAKLEDSAVYLCASSLEGLIGELFFGEGSRLTVL.

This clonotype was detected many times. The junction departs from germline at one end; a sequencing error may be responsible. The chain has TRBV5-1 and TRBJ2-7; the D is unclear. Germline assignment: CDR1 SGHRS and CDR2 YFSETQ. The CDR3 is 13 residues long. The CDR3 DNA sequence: TGTGCCAGCAGTTTGGGAAGCTCCTACGAGCAGTACTTC. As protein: CASSLGSSYEQYF.

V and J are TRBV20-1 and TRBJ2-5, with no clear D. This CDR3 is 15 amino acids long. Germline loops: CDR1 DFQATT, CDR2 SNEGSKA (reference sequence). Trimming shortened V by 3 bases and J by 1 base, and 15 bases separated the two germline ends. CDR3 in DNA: TGCAGTGCTAGTCGGGTCGGCCTAGTCCAAGAGACCCAGTACTTC. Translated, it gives CSASRVGLVQETQYF.

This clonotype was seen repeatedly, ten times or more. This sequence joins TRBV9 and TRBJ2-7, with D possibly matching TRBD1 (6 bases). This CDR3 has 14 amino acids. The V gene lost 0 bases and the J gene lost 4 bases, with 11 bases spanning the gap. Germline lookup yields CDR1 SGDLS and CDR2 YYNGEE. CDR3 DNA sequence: TGTGCCAGCAGCGTAGATTGGCAGGGGTACGAGCAGTACTTC. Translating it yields CASSVDWQGYEQYF.

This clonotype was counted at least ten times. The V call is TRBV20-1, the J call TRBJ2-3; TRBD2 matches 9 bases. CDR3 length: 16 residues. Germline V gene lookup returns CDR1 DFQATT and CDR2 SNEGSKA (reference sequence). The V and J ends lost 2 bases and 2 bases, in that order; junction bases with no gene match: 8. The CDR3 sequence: CSARPRGRGVTDTQYF. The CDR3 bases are TGCAGTGCTAGACCCCGCGGGAGGGGGGTCACAGATACGCAGTATTTT.

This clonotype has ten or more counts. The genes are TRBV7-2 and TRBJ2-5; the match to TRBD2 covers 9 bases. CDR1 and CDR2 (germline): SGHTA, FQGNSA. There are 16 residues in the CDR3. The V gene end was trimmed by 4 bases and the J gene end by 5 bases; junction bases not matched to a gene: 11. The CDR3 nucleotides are TGTGCCAGCAGCTCCCCATCGCGGGGGGGCAGGGAGACCCAGTACTTC. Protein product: CASSSPSRGGRETQYF.

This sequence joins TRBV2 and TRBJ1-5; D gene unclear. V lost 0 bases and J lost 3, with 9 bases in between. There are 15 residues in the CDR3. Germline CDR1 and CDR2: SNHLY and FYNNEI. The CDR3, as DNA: TGTGCCAGCAGTGAAGCGGCGGGTCTCAATCAGCCCCAGCATTTT. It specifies CASSEAAGLNQPQHF.

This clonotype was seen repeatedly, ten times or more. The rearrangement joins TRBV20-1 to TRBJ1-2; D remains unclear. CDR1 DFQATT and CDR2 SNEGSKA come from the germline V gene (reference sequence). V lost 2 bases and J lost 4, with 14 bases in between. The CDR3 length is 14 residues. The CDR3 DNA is TGCAGTGCTAGAACCTCAACGGAGGGCTATGGCTACACCTTC. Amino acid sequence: CSARTSTEGYGYTF.

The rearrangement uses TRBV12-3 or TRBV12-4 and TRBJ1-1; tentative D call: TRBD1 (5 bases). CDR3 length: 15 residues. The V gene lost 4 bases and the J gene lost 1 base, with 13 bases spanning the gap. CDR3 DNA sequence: TGTGCCAGCAGTTCCTACGGCCAGGGGAACACTGAAGCTTTCTTT. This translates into CASSSYGQGNTEAFF.